A selection of T cell receptor beta chains follows, all from one sample in a study of T cells in Graves' hyperthyroidism and ophthalmopathy. One entry per CDR3 protein results from TCRdb running MiXCR on the multiplex PCR reads. Here the sample spans about 400,000 distinct CDR3 sequences, 15% to 19% being singletons. The sequenced sample consisted of blood. All receptors derive from a woman between 18 and 30 years old with Graves' hyperthyroidism. Each CDR3 is given with its conserved first and last residue. The order of the fields is D gene, J gene, V gene, clone size, CDR3 protein, CDR3 DNA. D genes are given only for firm matches. Not all rows give a size; the values are once, few, many and, for expanded clones, a class.

d_call: TRBD2; j_call: TRBJ2-1; v_call: TRBV6-1; clone_size: few; cdr3_aa: CASSEGAGGNNEQFF; cdr3_nt: TGTGCCAGCAGTGAAGGTGCGGGAGGTAACAATGAGCAGTTCTTC
d_call: NA; j_call: TRBJ2-3; v_call: TRBV5-1; clone_size: many; cdr3_aa: CASSFGRGVGGTDTQYF; cdr3_nt: TGCGCCAGCAGCTTCGGGCGAGGGGTCGGGGGCACAGATACGCAGTATTTT
d_call: NA; j_call: TRBJ2-3; v_call: TRBV4-1; clone_size: few; cdr3_aa: CASSQLTGTRDTQYF; cdr3_nt: TGCGCCAGCAGCCAGTTAACCGGGACCCGGGATACGCAGTATTTT
d_call: TRBD1; j_call: TRBJ2-7; v_call: TRBV20-1; clone_size: NA; cdr3_aa: CSARDTGTGTTEQYF; cdr3_nt: TGCAGTGCTAGAGACACCGGGACAGGGACCACCGAGCAGTACTTC
d_call: NA; j_call: TRBJ2-3; v_call: TRBV28; clone_size: many; cdr3_aa: CASSSLGGGGLDTQYF; cdr3_nt: TGTGCCAGCAGTTCCTTAGGGGGCGGGGGGCTAGATACGCAGTATTTT
d_call: NA; j_call: TRBJ2-5; v_call: TRBV20-1; clone_size: NA; cdr3_aa: CSARASDLAQYF; cdr3_nt: TGCAGTGCTAGAGCTAGCGACTTGGCCCAGTACTTC
d_call: NA; j_call: TRBJ2-6; v_call: TRBV5-1; clone_size: NA; cdr3_aa: CASSFGVSGANVLTF; cdr3_nt: TGCGCCAGCAGCTTCGGAGTATCCGGGGCCAACGTCCTGACTTTC
d_call: NA; j_call: TRBJ1-5; v_call: TRBV6-1; clone_size: many; cdr3_aa: CASSLNVNNQPQHF; cdr3_nt: TGTGCCAGCAGTCTTAACGTAAACAATCAGCCCCAGCATTTT
d_call: NA; j_call: TRBJ2-1; v_call: TRBV4-1; clone_size: few; cdr3_aa: CASSQDWASYNEQFF; cdr3_nt: TGCGCCAGCAGCCAAGATTGGGCGAGTTACAATGAGCAGTTCTTC
d_call: NA; j_call: TRBJ2-5; v_call: TRBV20-1; clone_size: NA; cdr3_aa: CSAKRGGETQYF; cdr3_nt: TGCAGTGCAAAGAGAGGGGGTGAGACCCAGTACTTC
d_call: TRBD2; j_call: TRBJ2-7; v_call: TRBV5-1; clone_size: many; cdr3_aa: CASSLKSPTSGSHHEQYF; cdr3_nt: TGCGCCAGCAGCTTGAAGAGCCCTACTAGCGGGAGCCACCACGAGCAGTACTTC
d_call: TRBD2; j_call: TRBJ2-7; v_call: TRBV9; clone_size: NA; cdr3_aa: CASSSDVMTSGRGQYF; cdr3_nt: TGTGCCAGCAGCTCCGATGTAATGACTAGCGGAAGAGGGCAGTACTTC
d_call: NA; j_call: TRBJ2-7; v_call: TRBV28; clone_size: NA; cdr3_aa: CASSSPEGGYEQYF; cdr3_nt: TGTGCCAGCAGCTCGCCTGAAGGCGGTTACGAGCAGTACTTC
d_call: NA; j_call: TRBJ2-1; v_call: TRBV2; clone_size: NA; cdr3_aa: CASTEGSGRYNEQFF; cdr3_nt: TGTGCCAGCACTGAGGGTAGCGGCAGATACAATGAGCAGTTCTTC
d_call: NA; j_call: TRBJ1-5; v_call: TRBV20-1; clone_size: many; cdr3_aa: CSARDLTTAINNQPQHF; cdr3_nt: TGCAGTGCTAGAGATTTGACGACCGCCATAAACAATCAGCCCCAGCATTTT
d_call: NA; j_call: TRBJ2-7; v_call: TRBV3-1; clone_size: many; cdr3_aa: CASSPPGTYNRHEQYF; cdr3_nt: TGTGCCAGCAGCCCGCCGGGGACGTATAATCGTCACGAGCAGTACTTC
d_call: TRBD1; j_call: TRBJ1-2; v_call: TRBV4-1; clone_size: many; cdr3_aa: CASSQDQVGTGGRGYTF; cdr3_nt: TGCGCCAGCAGCCAAGATCAGGTCGGCACAGGGGGTCGAGGCTACACCTTC
d_call: NA; j_call: TRBJ2-5; v_call: TRBV6-1; clone_size: few; cdr3_aa: CASSTNRGGEAQYF; cdr3_nt: TGTGCCAGCAGTACTAACAGGGGAGGAGAGGCCCAGTACTTC
d_call: NA; j_call: TRBJ1-6; v_call: TRBV6-5; clone_size: NA; cdr3_aa: CASSYSQGSSYNSPLHF; cdr3_nt: TGTGCCAGCAGTTACTCACAGGGAAGCTCCTATAATTCACCCCTCCACTTT
d_call: NA; j_call: TRBJ2-5; v_call: TRBV11-2; clone_size: NA; cdr3_aa: CASSRHGLQEAQYF; cdr3_nt: TGTGCCAGCAGCCGTCATGGACTTCAAGAGGCCCAGTACTTC
d_call: TRBD1; j_call: TRBJ1-2; v_call: TRBV2; clone_size: NA; cdr3_aa: CASSGTGGSYSYTF; cdr3_nt: TGTGCCAGCAGTGGAACAGGGGGATCCTATAGCTACACCTTC
d_call: TRBD2; j_call: TRBJ2-7; v_call: TRBV20-1; clone_size: NA; cdr3_aa: CSASGVAGAHEQYF; cdr3_nt: TGCAGTGCTAGTGGAGTAGCGGGAGCCCACGAGCAGTACTTC
d_call: TRBD1; j_call: TRBJ1-2; v_call: TRBV7-9; clone_size: many; cdr3_aa: CASSPKGRGPWYGYTF; cdr3_nt: TGTGCCAGCAGTCCGAAGGGCAGGGGGCCTTGGTATGGCTACACCTTC
d_call: NA; j_call: TRBJ2-2; v_call: TRBV5-5; clone_size: many; cdr3_aa: CASRPPGAFTGELFF; cdr3_nt: TGTGCCAGCAGGCCCCCGGGGGCCTTCACCGGGGAGCTGTTTTTT
d_call: NA; j_call: TRBJ2-7; v_call: TRBV10-1; clone_size: NA; cdr3_aa: CASNTGSYEQYF; cdr3_nt: TGCGCCAGCAATACAGGGTCCTACGAGCAGTACTTC
d_call: TRBD2; j_call: TRBJ2-5; v_call: TRBV24-1; clone_size: many; cdr3_aa: CATSDPTLAGEETQYF; cdr3_nt: TGTGCCACCAGTGACCCAACACTAGCGGGAGAAGAGACCCAGTACTTC
d_call: TRBD2; j_call: TRBJ2-1; v_call: TRBV12-3/TRBV12-4; clone_size: few; cdr3_aa: CASTQSGGAYNEQFF; cdr3_nt: TGTGCCAGCACCCAGAGCGGGGGGGCTTACAATGAGCAGTTCTTC
d_call: NA; j_call: TRBJ1-6; v_call: TRBV6-1; clone_size: many; cdr3_aa: CASRPDRSANSYNSPLHF; cdr3_nt: TGTGCCAGCAGACCCGACAGAAGCGCTAACTCCTATAATTCACCCCTCCACTTT
d_call: TRBD1; j_call: TRBJ1-5; v_call: TRBV9; clone_size: NA; cdr3_aa: CASSDGQGAQPQHF; cdr3_nt: TGTGCCAGCAGCGACGGACAGGGGGCTCAGCCCCAGCATTTT
d_call: TRBD2; j_call: TRBJ2-3; v_call: TRBV12-3/TRBV12-4; clone_size: NA; cdr3_aa: CASSPPGLAGFTDTQYF; cdr3_nt: TGTGCCAGCAGCCCCCCCGGGCTAGCGGGGTTCACAGATACGCAGTATTTT
d_call: TRBD1; j_call: TRBJ1-2; v_call: TRBV10-3; clone_size: many; cdr3_aa: CAISEPHRGSGYTF; cdr3_nt: TGTGCCATCAGTGAGCCACACAGGGGATCAGGCTACACCTTC
d_call: TRBD1; j_call: TRBJ1-1; v_call: TRBV27; clone_size: many; cdr3_aa: CASSFRGPNTEAFF; cdr3_nt: TGTGCCAGCAGTTTCAGGGGGCCGAACACTGAAGCTTTCTTT
d_call: TRBD2; j_call: TRBJ2-1; v_call: TRBV4-2; clone_size: NA; cdr3_aa: CASSRLGTSGGERGYEQFF; cdr3_nt: TGTGCCAGCAGCCGACTCGGGACTAGCGGGGGGGAGAGGGGTTATGAGCAGTTCTTC
d_call: NA; j_call: TRBJ2-7; v_call: TRBV7-3; clone_size: many; cdr3_aa: CASSLLGRTQDEQYF; cdr3_nt: TGTGCCAGCAGCCTACTGGGGCGGACTCAGGACGAGCAGTACTTC
d_call: NA; j_call: TRBJ1-1; v_call: TRBV30; clone_size: many; cdr3_aa: CAWANTEAFF; cdr3_nt: TGTGCCTGGGCGAACACTGAAGCTTTCTTT
d_call: TRBD1; j_call: TRBJ1-6; v_call: TRBV2; clone_size: many; cdr3_aa: CASSWDRVNSPLHF; cdr3_nt: TGTGCCAGCAGTTGGGACAGGGTCAATTCACCCCTCCACTTT
d_call: TRBD2; j_call: TRBJ2-1; v_call: TRBV30; clone_size: many; cdr3_aa: CAWTSGNSYNEQFF; cdr3_nt: TGTGCCTGGACTAGCGGGAACTCCTACAATGAGCAGTTCTTC
d_call: NA; j_call: TRBJ1-3; v_call: TRBV6-5; clone_size: few; cdr3_aa: CASSYRTRVDGNTIYF; cdr3_nt: TGTGCCAGCAGTTACCGGACCAGGGTGGATGGAAACACCATATATTTT
d_call: TRBD2; j_call: TRBJ2-3; v_call: TRBV7-8; clone_size: NA; cdr3_aa: CASSLTPGLAGGHTDTQYF; cdr3_nt: TGTGCCAGCAGCTTAACTCCGGGACTAGCGGGGGGGCACACAGATACGCAGTATTTT
d_call: NA; j_call: TRBJ1-2; v_call: TRBV5-1; clone_size: NA; cdr3_aa: CTSKDSLSYGYTF; cdr3_nt: TGCACCAGCAAAGACTCGCTCTCCTATGGCTACACCTTC
d_call: NA; j_call: TRBJ1-2; v_call: TRBV2; clone_size: many; cdr3_aa: CARQDSYGYTF; cdr3_nt: TGTGCCAGACAGGACAGTTATGGCTACACCTTC
d_call: TRBD1; j_call: TRBJ1-1; v_call: TRBV7-2; clone_size: NA; cdr3_aa: CASRGDRMNTEAFF; cdr3_nt: TGTGCCAGCAGGGGGGACAGGATGAACACTGAAGCTTTCTTT
d_call: TRBD2; j_call: TRBJ2-3; v_call: TRBV3-1; clone_size: many; cdr3_aa: CASSRRPASGGIADTQYF; cdr3_nt: TGTGCCAGCAGCCGCAGGCCGGCTAGCGGGGGGATCGCAGATACGCAGTATTTT
d_call: NA; j_call: TRBJ1-5; v_call: TRBV5-5; clone_size: many; cdr3_aa: CASSLEWGQPQHF; cdr3_nt: TGTGCCAGCAGCTTGGAGTGGGGTCAGCCCCAGCATTTT
d_call: NA; j_call: TRBJ2-3; v_call: TRBV4-1; clone_size: few; cdr3_aa: CASSHPNVGKDTQYF; cdr3_nt: TGCGCCAGCAGCCATCCTAATGTTGGGAAAGATACGCAGTATTTT
d_call: NA; j_call: TRBJ1-6; v_call: TRBV12-3/TRBV12-4; clone_size: many; cdr3_aa: CASSFILPGDNSPLHF; cdr3_nt: TGTGCCAGCAGTTTCATCCTGCCAGGGGATAATTCACCCCTCCACTTT
d_call: NA; j_call: TRBJ1-2; v_call: TRBV28; clone_size: many; cdr3_aa: CASSLGRLGGYTF; cdr3_nt: TGTGCCAGCAGTTTAGGTCGATTGGGGGGCTACACCTTC
d_call: TRBD1; j_call: TRBJ2-1; v_call: TRBV12-3/TRBV12-4; clone_size: many; cdr3_aa: CASSPDRVNEQFF; cdr3_nt: TGTGCCAGCAGTCCCGACAGGGTAAATGAGCAGTTCTTC
d_call: NA; j_call: TRBJ1-1; v_call: TRBV30; clone_size: many; cdr3_aa: CAWSPSDVNTEAFF; cdr3_nt: TGTGCCTGGAGTCCCTCGGACGTCAACACTGAAGCTTTCTTT
d_call: NA; j_call: TRBJ1-6; v_call: TRBV18; clone_size: many; cdr3_aa: CASSQTDSNSPLHF; cdr3_nt: TGTGCCAGCTCCCAGACAGACTCTAATTCACCCCTCCACTTT